A single T cell receptor (beta chain) is shown here with its context. The length of the CDR3 is 17 residues. Germline V CDR1 and CDR2: KGHSH, LQKENI. V dropped 1 base and J dropped 0; count of bases not matched to a gene: 7. TCRdb itself ran the 5' RACE reads through MiXCR, one entry per CDR3 protein. The sample contains 65,000 to 95,000 distinct CDR3 sequences, about 16% of which appear only once. These data are taken from a study of early T cells in non-severe SARS-CoV-2 infection. Study at large: The study sequenced bulk RNA from unsorted whole blood, with chains unpaired.

The clonotype originates from an adult who was a healthcare worker with PCR-confirmed SARS-CoV-2 infection or an uninfected control (not recorded which). The specimen sequenced was whole blood. The V call is TRBV18, the J call TRBJ1-1; 8 nucleotides match TRBD1. Written as DNA, the CDR3 is TGTGCCAGCTCACCACTTGCTCAGGGACAGGTGAACACTGAAGCTTTCTTT. Protein product: CASSPLAQGQVNTEAFF.